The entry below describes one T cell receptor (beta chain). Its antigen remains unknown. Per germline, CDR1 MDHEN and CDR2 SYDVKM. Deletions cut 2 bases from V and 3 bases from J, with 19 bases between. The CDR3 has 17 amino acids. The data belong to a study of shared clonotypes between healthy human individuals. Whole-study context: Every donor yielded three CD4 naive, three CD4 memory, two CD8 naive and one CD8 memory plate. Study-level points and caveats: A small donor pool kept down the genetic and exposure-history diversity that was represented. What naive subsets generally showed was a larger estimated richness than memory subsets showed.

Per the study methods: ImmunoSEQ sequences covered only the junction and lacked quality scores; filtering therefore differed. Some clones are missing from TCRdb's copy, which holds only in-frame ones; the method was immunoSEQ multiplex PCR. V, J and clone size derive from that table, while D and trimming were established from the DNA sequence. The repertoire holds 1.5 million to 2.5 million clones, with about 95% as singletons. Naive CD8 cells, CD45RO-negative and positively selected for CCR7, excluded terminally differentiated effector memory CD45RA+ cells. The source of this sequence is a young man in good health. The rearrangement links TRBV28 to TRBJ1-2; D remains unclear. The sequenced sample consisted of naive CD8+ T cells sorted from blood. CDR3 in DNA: TGTGCCAGCAGTTTAGTCGGGTCGGTGGCTGTGGACTATGGCTACACCTTC. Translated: CASSLVGSVAVDYGYTF.